This is a list of T cell receptor beta chains from one sample in a study of CD8 T cells in Susac syndrome. MiXCR, applied by TCRdb to the immunoSEQ multiplex PCR reads, yields one record per CDR3 protein. The data show roughly 190,000 distinct CDR3 sequences, roughly 95% seen once. Sequencing was carried out using CD4+ T cells from PBMCs. These receptors were taken from a human donor with Susac syndrome. The CDR3 runs from the conserved cysteine through the conserved F or W. Clone sizes are given selectively: once, few, many, or a class where the clone is expanded.

V gene,clone size,CDR3 protein
TRBV29-1,.,CSAKDRGRQKSTDTQYF
TRBV12-5,.,CASGLVPPMRNTIYF
TRBV30,.,CAWSAGTGYGYTF
TRBV5-6,.,CASSFLTSGGARDVF
TRBV27,.,CASRPAQSGEQYF
TRBV5-4,.,CASSRPGGFYEQYF
TRBV20-1,.,CSASTDRNTEAFF
TRBV4-3,.,CASSQDPLMNTEAFF
TRBV5-1,.,CASSLVQGGNSPLHF
TRBV9,.,CASSVSLNQPQHF
TRBV3-1,.,CASSHRGGTGELFF
TRBV7-2,.,CASSLAGAATNEKLFF
TRBV30,once,CAWTKGYRVTTEAFF
TRBV12-3/TRBV12-4,.,CASPSLDRGNGYTF
TRBV11-2,.,CASSRNPTGAGTEAFF
TRBV11-1,.,CASSKEVDTGELFF
TRBV28,.,CASGPVAYEQYF
TRBV7-8,.,CATRPTRGETQYF
TRBV5-1,.,CASSLASNTGYTGELFF
TRBV10-3,.,CAISPRDSGANVLTF
TRBV7-3,.,CASSSDRDTEAFF
TRBV20-1,.,CSASKGTGPHEKLFF
TRBV7-9,.,CASSLPQVVGGYTF
TRBV23-1,.,CASSQYQGGETQYF
TRBV25-1,.,CASRDGQGVNQPQHF
TRBV29-1,.,CSVRPQETQYF
TRBV6-2/TRBV6-3,.,CASTRFWGATNTGELFF
TRBV20-1,.,CSTTIGGLLAKNIQYF
TRBV10-3,.,CAIRSAGELFF
TRBV28,few,CASVDRAKNIQYF
TRBV5-1,.,CASSSRTGLDGEQFF
TRBV20-1,.,CSALGAANEKLFF
TRBV20-1,.,CSAAGRGYEQYF
TRBV7-2,once,CASSLLANIYGYTF
TRBV5-6,.,CASSLEVGRNTEAFF
TRBV18,.,CASSPGQTYGYTF
TRBV29-1,.,CSGIQGSYNEQFF
TRBV29-1,.,CSVGHAGLEAFF
TRBV11-2,.,CASKLAGGVNEQFF
TRBV6-6,.,CATFSGVETQYF
TRBV2,.,CASSVVVETQYF
TRBV18,.,CASSRTGDLVSNQPQHF
TRBV7-2,.,CASSSGLVETQYF
TRBV25-1,.,CASTSTGLDYGYTF
TRBV10-3,.,CAISARLDQETQYF
TRBV5-6,.,CASSLSLRDRGLGYTF
TRBV15,.,CATSRDWRRNSQHF
TRBV20-1,.,CSAEYSGGRGTDTQYF
TRBV12-3/TRBV12-4,.,CASSLSVPATDTQYF
TRBV7-9,once,CASSWYGQGGDYEQYF
TRBV5-1,.,CASSLVLAGGPDNEQFF
TRBV11-2,few,CASSIRGVETQYF
TRBV19,.,CASSIQSEAFF